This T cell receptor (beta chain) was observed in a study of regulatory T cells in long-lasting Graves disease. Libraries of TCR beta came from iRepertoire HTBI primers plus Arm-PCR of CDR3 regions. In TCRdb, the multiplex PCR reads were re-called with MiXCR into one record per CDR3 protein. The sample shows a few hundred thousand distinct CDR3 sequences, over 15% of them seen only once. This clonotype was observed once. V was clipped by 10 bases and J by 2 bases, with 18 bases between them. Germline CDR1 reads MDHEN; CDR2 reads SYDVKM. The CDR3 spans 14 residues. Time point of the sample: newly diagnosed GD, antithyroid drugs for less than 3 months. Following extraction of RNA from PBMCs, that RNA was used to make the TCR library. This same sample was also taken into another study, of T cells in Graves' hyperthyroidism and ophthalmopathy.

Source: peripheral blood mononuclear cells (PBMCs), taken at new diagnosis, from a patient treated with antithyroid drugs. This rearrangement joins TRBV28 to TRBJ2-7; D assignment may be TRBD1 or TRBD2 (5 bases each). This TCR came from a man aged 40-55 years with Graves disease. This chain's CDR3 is CAITPGPTTYEQYF. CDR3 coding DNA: TGTGCCATTACACCGGGACCGACTACCTACGAGCAGTACTTC.